The TCR beta chain under discussion was sequenced for a study of cytotoxic CD8 clonotypes in ibrutinib-treated CLL. Clones were read by immunoSEQ multiplex PCR, and TCRdb kept only the in-frame ones, dropping some. Of 250,000 to 350,000 clones listed, 60% to 80% are singletons. The TCR comes from a human donor with chronic lymphocytic leukemia. Sequenced material: PBMCs, taken at disease progression, from a patient treated with ibrutinib.

Here the CDR3 DNA reads TGTGCCAGCACCATAGCCGGGACTAGCAGAAGGGAGCAGTTCTTC. It encodes CASTIAGTSRREQFF. The J gene is TRBJ2-1, the V gene TRBV5-6, with 9 bases aligning to TRBD2. Germline-derived CDR1 and CDR2 are SGHDT and YYEEEE. The CDR3 totals 15 residues. Trimming took 6 bases from V and 10 from J; bases not matched to a gene: 14.